What follows are 7 T cell receptor beta chains derived from one specimen sequenced in a study of metastatic and nonmetastatic thyroid tumors. The entire patient cohort was treatment-naive prior to thyroid surgery. Using MiXCR, TCRdb reanalyzed the PCR reads. The sample records 20,000 to 30,000 clones, over 10% being singletons. Material for sequencing was blood. The receptors were gathered from a female donor with papillary thyroid cancer or a benign thyroid nodule (not recorded which). Some clones in this sample may be carry-over from other donors' samples.

This clone has a count of ten or more. V usage is TRBV5-1 and J usage is TRBJ2-5; tentatively, D is TRBD2 (6 bases). The CDR3 spans 15 residues. The germline V gene has CDR1 SGHRS and CDR2 YFSETQ. With 4 bases removed from V and 5 bases from J, the gap between germline ends came to 18 bases. The CDR3 region is CASSLISEGRETQYF. The CDR3 coding sequence is TGCGCCAGCAGCCTCATTTCGGAGGGCCGGGAGACCCAGTACTTC.

This clone was seen repeatedly, ten times or more. The chain has TRBV15 and TRBJ2-1; D is unclear. V was pared by 4 bases and J by 1 base, with 14 bases between. This CDR3 has 16 amino acids. Looked up from germline, CDR1 is LNHNV and CDR2 is YYDKDF (reference sequence). The CDR3 DNA follows: TGTGCCACCAGCAATGGGAATAGTTGGTCCTACAATGAGCAGTTCTTC. It is translated as CATSNGNSWSYNEQFF.

This clone was counted only a few times. The junction departs from the called germline gene at one end, perhaps through a read error. The chain has TRBV27 and TRBJ2-2; 13 bases agree with TRBD2. Germline CDR1 and CDR2: MNHEY and SMNVEV (reference sequence). This CDR3 comprises 16 residues. The CDR3 DNA reads as TGTGCCAGCAGTTTCGGACTAGCGGGAGTTACCGTGGAGCTGTTTTTT. Translating gives CASSFGLAGVTVELFF.

This chain uses TRBV11-2 with TRBJ2-1; 8 positions agree with TRBD1. Unmatched junction bases numbered 7, after V lost 6 bases and J lost 3 bases. In germline, CDR1 is SGHAT, CDR2 FQNNGV. This CDR3 contains 15 residues. In DNA, the CDR3 is TGTGCCAGCAGTACGGGGACAGGACACTACAATGAGCAGTTCTTC. Translating gives CASSTGTGHYNEQFF.

There are many counts of this clone. The V and J genes are TRBV28 and TRBJ2-7, with TRBD2 identical over 10 bases. In germline, CDR1 is MDHEN, CDR2 SYDVKM. The J segment lost 5 bases and the V segment lost 4 bases, leaving 11 bases of the junction unmatched. The CDR3 runs to 16 residues. The CDR3 sequence is CASSSPSGGRQDEQYF. CDR3 bases: TGTGCCAGCAGTTCCCCTAGCGGGGGCCGTCAGGACGAGCAGTACTTC.

There are many counts of this clone. The rearrangement links TRBV5-6 to TRBJ1-4, with 7 bases aligning to TRBD1. Germline lookup yields CDR1 SGHDT and CDR2 YYEEEE. The CDR3 spans 15 residues. Trimming removed 2 bases from V and 6 bases from J; junction bases left unmatched: 7. CDR3 sequence: CASSFLTGRDEKLFF. The CDR3 coding sequence is TGTGCCAGCAGCTTTTTGACAGGGCGCGATGAAAAACTGTTTTTT.

The table lists this clone with a few counts. V is TRBV27 and J is TRBJ2-7; TRBD1 is a possible D gene (6 bases). Trimming stripped 5 bases from V and 5 bases from J, with 16 bases between. CDR3 length equals 14 residues. CDR1 is MNHEY, CDR2 SMNVEV, per germline (reference sequence). DNA of the CDR3: TGTGCCAGCAGTCTCATACAGGGACGCGACGAGCAGTACTTC. This translates into CASSLIQGRDEQYF.